The 17 T cell receptor beta chains below were found in one sample sequenced in a study of Ad26.COV2.S vaccination and SARS-CoV-2 variants. Treatment indicated: some 20 received Ad26.COV2.S at low or high dose, single or two shots; roughly 5 received placebo; per-sample allocation not given. It was on day 63 after the first vaccine or placebo injection that samples were taken. Measured with immunoSEQ multiplex PCR; TCRdb has only the in-frame clones, and not every one. The table records 400,000 to 450,000 clones, about 93% of them present only once. The starting material was peripheral blood, obtained in a trial of Ad26.COV2.S vaccine versus placebo. The receptor set was obtained from a person aged 18-65 years who received the Ad26.COV2.S COVID-19 vaccine or a placebo.

The count of this clone is one. The rearrangement joins TRBV9 to TRBJ2-2, with TRBD1 as a possible D gene (6 bases). The ends were cut back, 4 bases at V and 6 bases at J, with 16 bases in the middle. CDR1 is SGDLS, CDR2 YYNGEE, per germline. The CDR3 is 15 residues long. In DNA, the CDR3 is TGTGCCAGCAGCCCGCTTACAGGGTATTCCGGGGAGCTGTTTTTT. Translating it yields CASSPLTGYSGELFF. Looking up the rest from reference TRBV9 and TRBJ2-2 gives the full variable domain: DSGVTQTPKHLITATGQRVTLRCSPRSGDLSVYWYQQSLDQGLQFLIQYYNGEERAKGNILERFSAQQFPDLHSELNLSSLELGDSALYFCASSPLTGYSGELFFGEGSRLTVL.

J is TRBJ2-5 and V is TRBV28, with a tentative D call TRBD1 (5 bases). V lost 2 bases, J lost 5 bases, and 18 bases lay in between. Germline CDR1 reads MDHEN; CDR2 reads SYDVKM. The CDR3 spans 16 residues. The CDR3, as DNA: TGTGCCAGCAGTTTAAGGGGTAGTAAACTCTGGGAGACCCAGTACTTC. The encoded protein is CASSLRGSKLWETQYF.

Remarks on this clone: This specimen includes other DNA sequences encoding the same CDR3. Written as DNA, the CDR3 is TGCGCCAGCAGCCAAGACAGGGGGCCGGGTTATGGCTACACCTTC. Translating it yields CASSQDRGPGYGYTF. The J gene is TRBJ1-2, the V gene TRBV4-3; 8 nucleotides agree with TRBD1. The V segment lost 0 bases and the J segment 5 bases; nucleotides outside the gene matches: 5. CDR1 and CDR2 from the germline V gene are LGHNA and YSLEER. The CDR3 has 15 amino acids.

The rearrangement joins TRBV5-1 to TRBJ1-1, with 7 bases that match TRBD1. V was clipped by 0 bases and J by 4 bases; unmatched bases: 3. Germline V gene sequence: CDR1 SGHRS, CDR2 YFSETQ. The CDR3 length is 14 residues. This chain's CDR3 is CASSLVSGGTEAFF. CDR3 nucleotide sequence: TGCGCCAGCAGCTTGGTCTCAGGGGGCACTGAAGCTTTCTTT.

In nucleotides, the CDR3 is TGCAGCGTTGCCCGGACAGGGACAGAAGGCTACACCTTC. This encodes CSVARTGTEGYTF. V usage is TRBV29-1 and J usage is TRBJ1-2; 8 bases align to TRBD1. Germline CDR1 and CDR2: SQVTM and ANQGSEA. V shed 4 bases and J 8 bases; nucleotides not matched to a gene: 9. The CDR3 loop spans 13 amino acids.

This clone was recorded only once. The gene calls are TRBV6-5 and TRBJ2-1; D not certain. V lost 7 bases and J 3 bases, leaving 13 bases between the germline ends. The CDR3 has 14 amino acids. The germline gives CDR1 MNHEY, CDR2 SVGAGI. The CDR3 reads CASTVAGIYNEQFF. The CDR3 DNA follows: TGTGCCAGCACCGTAGCTGGAATCTACAATGAGCAGTTCTTC.

This chain connects TRBV7-9 to TRBJ1-1; no firm D call. This CDR3 has 15 amino acids. Germline loops: CDR1 SEHNR, CDR2 FQNEAQ (reference sequence). Trimming stripped 3 bases from V and 1 base from J, with 12 bases between. The CDR3 region is CASSFGDGPNTEAFF. DNA for the CDR3: TGTGCCAGCAGCTTCGGCGACGGACCGAACACTGAAGCTTTCTTT.

The J gene is TRBJ1-5, the V gene TRBV7-9; D ambiguous. This CDR3 region has 16 residues. CDR1 is SEHNR and CDR2 is FQNEAQ in the germline V gene (reference sequence). V shed 5 bases and J shed 0 bases, with 14 bases lying between them. The CDR3 sequence is CASSPLEGHSNQPQHF. The CDR3, as DNA: TGTGCCAGCAGCCCCTTGGAGGGCCATAGCAATCAGCCCCAGCATTTT. Drawing the rest from reference TRBV7-9 and TRBJ1-5, the complete variable domain is DTGVSQNPRHKITKRGQNVTFRCDPISEHNRLYWYRQTLGQGPEFLTYFQNEAQLEKSRLLSDRFSAERPKGSFSTLEIQRTEQGDSAMYLCASSPLEGHSNQPQHFGDGTRLSIL.

This clone was recorded once. V is TRBV7-2 and J is TRBJ2-1; tentative D call: TRBD1 (5 bases). Germline V gene data show CDR1 as SGHTA and CDR2 as FQGNSA. This CDR3 spans 14 amino acids. Trimming stripped 8 bases from V and 5 bases from J, with 16 bases between. The CDR3: CASYDQFRDNEQFF. CDR3 DNA: TGTGCCAGCTATGACCAGTTCAGGGACAATGAGCAGTTCTTC.

The gene calls are TRBV10-2 and TRBJ1-1; D not certain. The V end was cut by 3 bases, the J end by 8 bases, with 22 bases between. CDR3 length: 16 amino acids. Per the germline V gene, CDR1 is WSHSY and CDR2 is SAAADI. CDR3 coding DNA: TGCGCCAGCAGTGAAGGGCGGGCCAGCCCAAGGGTGGAAGCTTTCTTT. Translation gives CASSEGRASPRVEAFF.

This chain links TRBV7-3 with TRBJ2-3; no firm D call. Trimming removed 5 bases at V and 5 bases at J, with 11 bases between. Per the germline V gene, CDR1 is SGHTA and CDR2 is FQGTGA. The CDR3 sequence is 13 residues long. The CDR3 sequence is CASSRATGDTQYF. CDR3 nucleotides: TGTGCCAGCAGCAGGGCGACGGGAGATACGCAGTATTTT.

The V gene is TRBV5-8, the J gene TRBJ2-7; D perhaps matches TRBD1 (6 bases). Germline CDR1 reads SGHTS; CDR2 reads YDEGEE. The CDR3 spans 15 residues. V shed 1 base and J shed 4 bases, with 15 bases lying between them. CDR3 amino acids: CASSLLQGQSYEQYF. CDR3 in DNA: TGTGCCAGCAGCTTGCTTCAAGGACAGTCTTACGAGCAGTACTTC.

The rearrangement uses TRBV7-9 and TRBJ2-1; D remains ambiguous. V was shortened by 1 base and J by 9 bases, with 13 bases between the two germline ends. The CDR3 consists of 14 residues. Germline CDR1 reads SEHNR; CDR2 reads FQNEAQ (reference sequence). In DNA form, the CDR3 reads TGTGCCAGCAGCTTAGATGGTGGGTGGGGTGAGCAGTTCTTC. It codes for CASSLDGGWGEQFF.

The rearrangement uses TRBV29-1 and TRBJ2-1, with 12 bases fitting TRBD2. The germline V gene encodes CDR1 SQVTM and CDR2 ANQGSEA. The CDR3 extends over 13 amino acids. The ends lost 7 bases at V and 9 bases at J; junction bases unmatched: 7. CDR3 sequence (DNA): TGCAGCGCGCGACTAGCGGGAGAGGGTGAGCAGTTCTTC. Translated: CSARLAGEGEQFF.

This chain uses TRBV6-5 with TRBJ1-2; D is perhaps TRBD1 (5 bases). The CDR3 runs to 14 residues. Trimming stripped 4 bases from V and 4 bases from J, with 13 bases between. In germline, CDR1 is MNHEY, CDR2 SVGAGI. The CDR3 reads CASSLLQEPYGYTF. The CDR3 nucleotides read TGTGCCAGCAGTTTACTACAGGAACCCTATGGCTACACCTTC.

This clone was found a few times. The V gene is TRBV5-4, the J gene TRBJ2-2, with D perhaps TRBD2 (5 bases). The CDR3 length is 14 residues. V was clipped by 6 bases and J by 6 bases, with 15 bases between them. The germline gives CDR1 SGHNT, CDR2 YYREEE (reference sequence). CDR3 residues: CASTEEAISGELFF. CDR3 sequence (DNA): TGTGCCAGCACCGAGGAGGCTATCTCCGGGGAGCTGTTTTTT.

The chain carries TRBV7-2 and TRBJ2-5; 7 bases fit TRBD2. The germline V gene has CDR1 SGHTA and CDR2 FQGNSA. This CDR3 has 15 residues. The V segment lost 1 base and the J segment 5 bases; nucleotides outside the gene matches: 7. The CDR3 protein is CASSLVGRIGETQYF. The CDR3 nucleotides are TGTGCCAGCAGCTTAGTCGGGAGGATCGGGGAGACCCAGTACTTC.